The 11 T cell receptor beta chains given below trace back to one sample, sequenced in a study of blood T cell repertoires in COVID-19. Produced via immunoSEQ multiplex PCR; TCRdb's table is partial and in-frame only. The table lists nearly 350,000 clones, approximately 84% of them singletons. Sequencing input: PBMCs or T cells enriched from blood (not recorded which). These receptors all stem from a woman aged 25 to 39 who had recovered from COVID-19.

The chain employs TRBV28 and TRBJ2-7, with 10 bases fitting TRBD1. The junction had 5 bases not matched to a gene; V was cut back by 8 bases and J by 1 base. CDR1 MDHEN and CDR2 SYDVKM come from the germline V gene. The CDR3 runs 14 residues. The CDR3 nucleotides read TGTGCCAGCTTTGGACAGGGGGTTTCCTACGAGCAGTACTTC. Protein product: CASFGQGVSYEQYF.

The V gene is TRBV10-3, the J gene TRBJ1-4, with unresolved D. Per the germline V gene, CDR1 is ENHRY and CDR2 is SYGVKD. The CDR3 contains 13 residues. Deletions cut 3 bases from V and 3 bases from J, with 5 bases between. The CDR3 loop reads CAISDGANEKLFF. CDR3 in DNA: TGTGCCATCAGTGATGGAGCTAATGAAAAACTGTTTTTT.

The chain has TRBV18 and TRBJ1-2; 7 positions agree with TRBD1. J lost 6 bases, V lost 0 bases, and 7 bases had no gene match. The CDR3 covers 15 residues. Germline V gene sequence: CDR1 KGHSH, CDR2 LQKENI. CDR3 amino acids: CASSPPLNRGHGYTF. As DNA, the CDR3 is TGTGCCAGCTCACCACCGCTAAACAGGGGACATGGCTACACCTTC.

V usage is TRBV10-3 and J usage is TRBJ1-3; D unclear. Germline assignment: CDR1 ENHRY and CDR2 SYGVKD. The CDR3 spans 9 residues. CDR3 sequence (DNA): TGTAGAGTTCAAAACACCATATATTTT. Amino acids: CRVQNTIYF.

The J gene is TRBJ2-3, the V gene TRBV28; 13 nucleotides agree with TRBD2. Germline V gene sequence: CDR1 MDHEN, CDR2 SYDVKM. The CDR3 is made up of 16 amino acids. The J segment lost 0 bases and the V segment lost 8 bases, leaving 5 bases of the junction unmatched. The CDR3 loop is CASGLAGAQSTDTQYF. The CDR3 coding sequence is TGTGCCAGCGGACTAGCGGGGGCCCAAAGCACAGATACGCAGTATTTT.

V gene TRBV7-8 combines with J gene TRBJ2-7, with a tentative D call TRBD2 (7 bases). V was pared by 2 bases and J by 6 bases, with 17 bases between. Germline CDR1 SGHVS, CDR2 FQNEAQ. The CDR3 totals 15 residues. CDR3 residues: CASSLPGRGAGEQYF. The CDR3 nucleotides read TGTGCCAGCAGCTTACCGGGTCGGGGGGCTGGCGAGCAGTACTTC.

The chain carries TRBV15 and TRBJ2-3; D gene uncertain. The CDR3 runs to 13 residues. Germline V gene sequence: CDR1 LNHNV, CDR2 YYDKDF (reference sequence). Deletions cut 4 bases from V and 2 bases from J, with 7 bases between. CDR3 DNA sequence: TGTGCCACCAGCACCGGGTTCACAGATACGCAGTATTTT. Amino acids: CATSTGFTDTQYF.

This chain connects TRBV14 to TRBJ2-2, with D unresolved. CDR3 length: 14 residues. V lost 4 bases and J 6 bases, leaving 12 bases between the germline ends. Germline CDR1 and CDR2: SGHDN and FVKESK. The CDR3 region is CASSPRYLPGELFF. The CDR3 DNA reads TGTGCCAGCAGCCCGAGATATCTTCCCGGGGAGCTGTTTTTT.

The chain joins TRBV5-8 to TRBJ1-5, with 10 nucleotides matching TRBD1. Germline CDR1 and CDR2: SGHTS and YDEGEE. Trimming took 0 bases from V and 8 from J; bases not matched to a gene: 5. The CDR3 has 15 amino acids. The CDR3 loop reads CASSLVGTGVKPQHF. DNA of the CDR3: TGTGCCAGCAGCTTGGTCGGGACAGGGGTCAAGCCCCAGCATTTT.

V is TRBV5-8 and J is TRBJ1-3, with D possibly being TRBD1 (6 bases). CDR1 and CDR2 from the germline V gene are SGHTS and YDEGEE. V lost 1 base to trimming and J lost 0 bases, with 11 bases between them. The CDR3 is 16 residues long. The CDR3 DNA sequence: TGTGCCAGCAGCTTGTTTCAGGGGATCTCTGGAAACACCATATATTTT. As protein: CASSLFQGISGNTIYF.

This clone was detected only once. The chain recombines TRBV2 with TRBJ2-6, with TRBD1 as a possible D gene (5 bases). Trimming pared 6 bases from V and 4 bases from J, leaving 25 bases between. The germline V gene has CDR1 SNHLY and CDR2 FYNNEI. There are 19 residues in the CDR3. For the CDR3, the DNA is TGTGCCAGCAGCGCACCAAGATCCTTGACAGATTACGGGGCCAACGTCCTGACTTTC. Its translation is CASSAPRSLTDYGANVLTF.